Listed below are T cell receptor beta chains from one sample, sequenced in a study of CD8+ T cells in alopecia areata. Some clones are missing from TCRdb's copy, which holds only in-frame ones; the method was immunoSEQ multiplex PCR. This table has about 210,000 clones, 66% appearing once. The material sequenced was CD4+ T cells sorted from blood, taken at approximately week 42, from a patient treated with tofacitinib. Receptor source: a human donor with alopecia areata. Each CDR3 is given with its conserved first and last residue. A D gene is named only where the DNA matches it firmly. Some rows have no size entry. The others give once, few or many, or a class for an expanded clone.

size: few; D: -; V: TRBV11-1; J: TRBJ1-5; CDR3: CASSPRDWDGRPQHF; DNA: TGTGCCAGCAGCCCGCGGGACTGGGACGGTCGGCCCCAGCATTTT
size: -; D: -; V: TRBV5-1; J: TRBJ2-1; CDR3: CASSLANEQFF; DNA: TGCGCCAGCAGCCTAGCCAATGAGCAGTTCTTC
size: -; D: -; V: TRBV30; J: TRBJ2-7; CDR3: CAWSLGTYEQYF; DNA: TGTGCCTGGAGCCTAGGGACGTACGAGCAGTACTTC
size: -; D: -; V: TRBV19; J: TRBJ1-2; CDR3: CASSPDSFGTASTF; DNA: TGTGCCAGTAGCCCGGACAGTTTCGGCACAGCTTCCACCTTC
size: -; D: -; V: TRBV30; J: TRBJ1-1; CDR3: CAWKTGNTEAFF; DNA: TGTGCCTGGAAGACAGGGAACACTGAAGCTTTCTTT
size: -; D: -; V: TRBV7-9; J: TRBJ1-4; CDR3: CASSRGNNEKLFF; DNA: TGTGCCAGCAGCCGGGGGAACAATGAAAAACTGTTTTTT
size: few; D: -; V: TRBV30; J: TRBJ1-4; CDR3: CAWSWTETNEKLFF; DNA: TGTGCCTGGAGTTGGACAGAAACTAATGAAAAACTGTTTTTT
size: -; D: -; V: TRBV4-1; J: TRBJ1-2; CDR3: CASSQEDYGYTF; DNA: TGCGCCAGCAGCCAAGAAGACTATGGCTACACCTTC
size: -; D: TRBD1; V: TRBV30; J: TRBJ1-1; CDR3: CACLPGQMNTEAFF; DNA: TGTGCCTGCCTCCCGGGACAGATGAACACTGAAGCTTTCTTT
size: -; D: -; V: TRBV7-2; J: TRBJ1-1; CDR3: CASSFTVNTEAFF; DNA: TGTGCCAGCAGCTTCACGGTGAACACTGAAGCTTTCTTT
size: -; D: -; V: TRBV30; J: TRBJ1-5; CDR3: CAWSAGGLGNQPQHF; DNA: TGTGCCTGGAGTGCGGGAGGGTTAGGCAATCAGCCCCAGCATTTT